This T cell receptor (beta chain) appears in the sequencing data of a study of blood T cell repertoires in COVID-19. Background on the study: Researchers got acute and convalescent COVID-19 samples from the United States, Italy and Spain. The analysed material was cDNA or gDNA that came from T cells, B-cell-depleted T cells, or PBMCs.

Authors' methods: Reference gene primer amplification gave estimated nucleated cell counts. The assay was immunoSEQ multiplex PCR, and TCRdb's table has in-frame clones only and misses some. The V and J calls and clone size were taken over from that table, and D and trimming were inferred from the DNA. This sample yields 240,000 or so clones, of which around 87% are seen a single time; more than 6.5% belongs to the top ten. Sequenced input: peripheral blood. The TCR was taken from a woman in her sixties or seventies with active or convalescent COVID-19.

The CDR3 coding sequence is TGTGCCAGCAGTTATGCACAGGGGGCTCAGGGAGCTTTCTTT. Its translation is CASSYAQGAQGAFF. The chain couples TRBV6-2 or TRBV6-3 to TRBJ1-1; 9 bases agree with TRBD1. V dropped 3 bases and J dropped 10; count of bases not matched to a gene: 9. CDR3 length equals 14 residues. CDR1 is MNHEY, CDR2 SVGEGT, per germline.